This TCR beta chain was documented in a study of T-cell reconstitution after alpha-beta-depleted transplantation in children. Study observations and caveats: One year post-transplant, T-cell counts and diversity were largely derived from T cells produced anew.

It was with unique molecular identifiers that the TCRbeta library was prepared. One entry per CDR3 protein results from TCRdb running MiXCR on the PCR reads. The table records 440,000 or so distinct CDR3 sequences, over 40% of them present only once. Concerning this clonotype: Antigen: not known.

Sample: PBMCs, taken before TCRalphabeta/CD19-depleted stem cell transplant. The receptor's source is a girl under 10 years old with aplastic anemia, due to receive a stem cell transplant.

The CDR3: CSARFRDRGLMVYNEQYF. The DNA for the CDR3 is TGCAGTGCTAGGTTCAGGGACAGGGGGTTGATGGTGTACAACGAGCAGTACTTC. The V call is TRBV20-1, the J call TRBJ2-7; 11 positions agree with TRBD1. Germline V gene data show CDR1 as DFQATT and CDR2 as SNEGSKA (reference sequence). This CDR3 is built from 18 residues. Trimming removed 3 bases from V and 5 bases from J; junction bases left unmatched: 18.